This TCR beta chain was identified in a study of cytomegalovirus exposure and HLA in healthy donors. Points from the study as a whole: In a later analysis, the majority of CMV-associated beta chains seemingly showed HLA restriction.

A multiplex PCR was run with 60 Vbeta primers and 13 Jbeta primers. Generated by immunoSEQ multiplex PCR, the TCRdb table keeps only in-frame clones and is missing some. In the table there are tens of thousands of clones, around three fifths of which are singletons. This clone showed up just a few times. Its antigen is currently unknown. The germline V gene encodes CDR1 SGHTA and CDR2 FQGNSA. Trimming pared 4 bases from V and 5 bases from J, leaving 5 bases between. The CDR3 is made up of 12 amino acids. Input material: PBMCs. The rearrangement links TRBV7-2 to TRBJ1-4; no reliable D call. The sequence came from a man aged 50 to 60 in good health and CMV-seropositive. CDR3 DNA sequence: TGTGCCAGCAGCTATATGAATGAAAAACTGTTTTTT. It specifies CASSYMNEKLFF.